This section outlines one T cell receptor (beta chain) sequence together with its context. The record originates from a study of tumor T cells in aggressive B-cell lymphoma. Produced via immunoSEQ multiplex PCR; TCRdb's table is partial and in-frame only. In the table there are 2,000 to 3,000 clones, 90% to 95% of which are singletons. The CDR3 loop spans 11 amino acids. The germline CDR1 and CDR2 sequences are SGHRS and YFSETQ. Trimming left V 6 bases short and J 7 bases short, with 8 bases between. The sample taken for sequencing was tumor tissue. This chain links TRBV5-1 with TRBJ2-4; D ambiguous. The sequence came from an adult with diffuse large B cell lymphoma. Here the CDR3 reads CASTDGNIQYF. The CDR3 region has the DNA TGCGCCAGCACCGACGGGAACATTCAGTACTTC. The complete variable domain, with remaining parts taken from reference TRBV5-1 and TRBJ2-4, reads KAGVTQTPRYLIKTRGQQVTLSCSPISGHRSVSWYQQTPGQGLQFLFEYFSETQRNKGNFPGRFSGRQFSNSRSEMNVSTLELGDSALYLCASTDGNIQYFGAGTRLSVL.